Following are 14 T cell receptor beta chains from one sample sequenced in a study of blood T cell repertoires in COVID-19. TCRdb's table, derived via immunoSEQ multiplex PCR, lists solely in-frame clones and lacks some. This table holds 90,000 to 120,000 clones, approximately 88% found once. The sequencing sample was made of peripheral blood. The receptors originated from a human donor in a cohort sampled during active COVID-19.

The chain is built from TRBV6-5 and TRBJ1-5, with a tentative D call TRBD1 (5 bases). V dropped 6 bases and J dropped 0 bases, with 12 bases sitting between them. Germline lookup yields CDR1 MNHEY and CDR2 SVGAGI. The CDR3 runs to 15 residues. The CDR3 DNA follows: TGTGCCAGCAGACCGGGGGGGTATAGCAATCAGCCCCAGCATTTT. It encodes CASRPGGYSNQPQHF.

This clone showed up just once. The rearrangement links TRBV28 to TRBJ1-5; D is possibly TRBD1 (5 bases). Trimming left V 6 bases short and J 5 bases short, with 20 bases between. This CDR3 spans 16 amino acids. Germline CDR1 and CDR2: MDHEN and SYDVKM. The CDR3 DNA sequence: TGTGCCAGCAGCCGGAGGAGGGGTCCTGGGGATCAGCCCCAGCATTTT. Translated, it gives CASSRRRGPGDQPQHF.

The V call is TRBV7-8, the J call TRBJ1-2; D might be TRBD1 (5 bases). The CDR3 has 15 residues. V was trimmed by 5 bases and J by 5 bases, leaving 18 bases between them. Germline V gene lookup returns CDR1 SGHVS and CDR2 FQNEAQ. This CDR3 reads CASSPQAVGGYGYTF. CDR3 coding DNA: TGTGCCAGCAGCCCCCAGGCGGTCGGGGGGTATGGCTACACCTTC.

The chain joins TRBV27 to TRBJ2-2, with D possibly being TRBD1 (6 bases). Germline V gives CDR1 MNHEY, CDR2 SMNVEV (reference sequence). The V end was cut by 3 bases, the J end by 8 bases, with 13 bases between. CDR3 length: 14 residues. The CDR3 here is CASSFLDTGGELFF. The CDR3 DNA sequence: TGTGCCAGCAGTTTCCTGGACACAGGGGGGGAGCTGTTTTTT.

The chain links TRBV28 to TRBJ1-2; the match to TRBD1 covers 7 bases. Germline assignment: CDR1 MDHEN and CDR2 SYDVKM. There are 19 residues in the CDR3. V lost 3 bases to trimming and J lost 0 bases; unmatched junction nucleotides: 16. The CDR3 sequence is CASSFPLLYRGRTNYGYTF. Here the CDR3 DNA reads TGTGCCAGCAGTTTTCCCCTATTATACAGGGGTAGAACTAACTATGGCTACACCTTC.

In DNA, the CDR3 is TGTGCCAGTTCGGGACAGGGACTTACTGGAAACACCATATATTTT. It yields the protein CASSGQGLTGNTIYF. This chain links TRBV19 with TRBJ1-3, with 9 bases lining up with TRBD1. V shed 8 bases, J shed 2 bases, and the junction held 7 bases outside the gene matches. CDR1 LNHDA and CDR2 SQIVND come from the germline V gene (reference sequence). This CDR3 has 15 amino acids.

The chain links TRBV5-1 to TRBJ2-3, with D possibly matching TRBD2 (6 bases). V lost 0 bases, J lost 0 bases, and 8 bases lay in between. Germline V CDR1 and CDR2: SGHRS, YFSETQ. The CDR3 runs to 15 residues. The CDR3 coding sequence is TGCGCCAGCAGCTTGGGGGGGACTAGCACAGATACGCAGTATTTT. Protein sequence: CASSLGGTSTDTQYF.

The CDR3 region is CASSRTGFEQYF. The CDR3 nucleotides read TGCGCCAGCAGCAGGACAGGGTTCGAGCAGTACTTC. The chain employs TRBV5-1 and TRBJ2-7; 8 bases match TRBD1. CDR3 length equals 12 residues. Germline V gives CDR1 SGHRS, CDR2 YFSETQ. J lost 6 bases, V lost 4 bases, and 3 bases had no gene match. The whole variable domain, remainder taken from reference TRBV5-1 and TRBJ2-7, is KAGVTQTPRYLIKTRGQQVTLSCSPISGHRSVSWYQQTPGQGLQFLFEYFSETQRNKGNFPGRFSGRQFSNSRSEMNVSTLELGDSALYLCASSRTGFEQYFGPGTRLTVT.

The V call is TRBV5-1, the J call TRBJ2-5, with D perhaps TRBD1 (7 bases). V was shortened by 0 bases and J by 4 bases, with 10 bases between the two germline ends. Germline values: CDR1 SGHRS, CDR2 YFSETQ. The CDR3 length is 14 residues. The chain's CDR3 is CASSLEQGGETQYF. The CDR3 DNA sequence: TGCGCCAGCAGCTTGGAGCAGGGGGGAGAGACCCAGTACTTC.

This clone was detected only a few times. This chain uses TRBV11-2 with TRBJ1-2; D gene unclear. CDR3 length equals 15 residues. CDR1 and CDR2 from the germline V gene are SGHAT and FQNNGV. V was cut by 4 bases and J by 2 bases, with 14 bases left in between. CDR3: CASSSRRLRNYGYTF. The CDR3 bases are TGTGCCAGCAGCTCTAGACGTCTTAGGAACTATGGCTACACCTTC. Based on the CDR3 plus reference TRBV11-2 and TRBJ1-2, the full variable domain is EAGVAQSPRYKIIEKRQSVAFWCNPISGHATLYWYQQILGQGPKLLIQFQNNGVVDDSQLPKDRFSAERLKGVDSTLKIQPAKLEDSAVYLCASSSRRLRNYGYTFGSGTRLTVV.

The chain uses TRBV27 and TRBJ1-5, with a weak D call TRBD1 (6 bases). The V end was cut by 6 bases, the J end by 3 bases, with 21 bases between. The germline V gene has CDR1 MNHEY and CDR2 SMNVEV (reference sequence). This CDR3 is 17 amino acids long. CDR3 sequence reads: CASSITGKSGYNQPQHF. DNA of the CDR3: TGTGCCAGCAGCATAACAGGGAAGAGTGGCTACAATCAGCCCCAGCATTTT.

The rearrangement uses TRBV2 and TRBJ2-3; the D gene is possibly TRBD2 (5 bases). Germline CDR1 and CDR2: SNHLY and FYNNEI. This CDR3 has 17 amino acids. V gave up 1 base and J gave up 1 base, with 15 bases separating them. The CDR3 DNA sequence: TGTGCCAGCAGTGAAGAAGCAGGACTCCTACGCACAGATACGCAGTATTTT. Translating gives CASSEEAGLLRTDTQYF.

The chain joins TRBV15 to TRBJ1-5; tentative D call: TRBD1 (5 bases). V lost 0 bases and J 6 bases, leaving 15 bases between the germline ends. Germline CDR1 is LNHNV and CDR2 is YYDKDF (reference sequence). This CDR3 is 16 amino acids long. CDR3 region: CATSRDQGGLGQPQHF. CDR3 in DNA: TGTGCCACCAGCAGAGATCAGGGTGGGCTCGGTCAGCCCCAGCATTTT.

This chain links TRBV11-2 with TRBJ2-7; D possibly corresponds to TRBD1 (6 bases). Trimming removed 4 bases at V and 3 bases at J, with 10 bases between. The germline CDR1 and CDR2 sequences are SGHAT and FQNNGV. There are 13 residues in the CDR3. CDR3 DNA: TGTGCCAGCAGCTCTTACAGGGACTACGAGCAGTACTTC. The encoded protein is CASSSYRDYEQYF.